This T cell receptor (beta chain) was observed in a study of cytomegalovirus exposure and HLA in healthy donors. Amplification used 60 Vbeta primers and 13 Jbeta primers. The protocol was immunoSEQ multiplex PCR, while the TCRdb copy is restricted to in-frame clones and leaves out a portion. Across approximately 72,000 clones, the top ten clones capture less than 5.5% of the sample. V dropped 6 bases and J dropped 4; count of bases not matched to a gene: 10. This CDR3 spans 16 amino acids. Germline CDR1 MDHEN, CDR2 SYDVKM. The source of this sequence is a woman in her thirties or forties in good health and CMV-seropositive. V usage is TRBV28 and J usage is TRBJ2-5; 11 bases agree with TRBD2. Sequenced input: PBMCs. CDR3 protein: CASRPNTSGRRETQYF. The CDR3 DNA reads as TGTGCCAGCAGGCCTAATACTAGCGGGAGACGAGAGACCCAGTACTTC.